Following are 32 T cell receptor beta chains from one sample sequenced in a study of T cells after posttransplantation cyclophosphamide. Method: immunoSEQ multiplex PCR; TCRdb's copy keeps in-frame clones and lacks some. The sample has about 21,000 clones, 95% to 99% seen once. Sample: naive CD8+ T cells sorted from PBMCs. These receptors were obtained from a man aged 35-49 years in good health, CMV-negative, and a related stem cell transplant donor.

V is TRBV18 and J is TRBJ1-1, with a tentative D call TRBD1 (5 bases). The CDR3 has 11 residues. V lost 3 bases and J lost 6, with 5 bases in between. The germline gives CDR1 KGHSH, CDR2 LQKENI. The CDR3 region is CASSPTAEAFF. The CDR3 DNA reads TGTGCCAGCTCACCGACAGCTGAAGCTTTCTTT.

The chain links TRBV18 to TRBJ2-7; 9 bases map to TRBD1. The CDR3 spans 15 residues. Unmatched junction bases numbered 4, after V lost 3 bases and J lost 1 base. Germline CDR1 is KGHSH and CDR2 is LQKENI. CDR3 in DNA: TGTGCCAGCTCACCCAGGACAGGGGAATCCTACGAGCAGTACTTC. Translating gives CASSPRTGESYEQYF.

V usage is TRBV9 and J usage is TRBJ2-7; D gene unclear. CDR3 size: 14 residues. V lost 4 bases and J lost 3, with 14 bases in between. CDR1 and CDR2 from the germline V gene are SGDLS and YYNGEE. DNA of the CDR3: TGTGCCAGCAGCCAAGGTGTAACGGGCTACGAGCAGTACTTC. Amino acids: CASSQGVTGYEQYF. Combining the CDR3 with reference TRBV9 and TRBJ2-7 gives the whole variable domain DSGVTQTPKHLITATGQRVTLRCSPRSGDLSVYWYQQSLDQGLQFLIQYYNGEERAKGNILERFSAQQFPDLHSELNLSSLELGDSALYFCASSQGVTGYEQYFGPGTRLTVT.

This chain joins TRBV27 and TRBJ1-2; TRBD1 matches 8 bases. The CDR3 consists of 13 residues. CDR1 is MNHEY, CDR2 SMNVEV, per germline (reference sequence). V trimming: 5 bases; J trimming: 4 bases; junction bases outside the gene matches: 3. The CDR3 region is CASSPGQGYGYTF. CDR3 bases: TGTGCCAGCAGTCCCGGACAGGGCTATGGCTACACCTTC.

The gene calls are TRBV7-9 and TRBJ1-1; a weak D match, TRBD1 (5 bases). Per the germline V gene, CDR1 is SEHNR and CDR2 is FQNEAQ (reference sequence). Trimming took off 5 bases at V and 0 bases at J, with 10 bases between the two ends. The CDR3 spans 14 residues. CDR3 DNA: TGTGCCAGCAGCCAGACAGATCTGAACACTGAAGCTTTCTTT. It specifies CASSQTDLNTEAFF.

The chain joins TRBV4-1 to TRBJ2-3; 12 nucleotides agree with TRBD2. The trim removed 4 bases at V and 6 bases at J, leaving 8 bases unmatched. CDR3 length: 16 amino acids. Germline CDR1 reads MGHRA; CDR2 reads YSYEKL. This chain's CDR3 is CASSLPSGREGDTQYF. The DNA of the CDR3 is TGCGCCAGCAGCCTACCTAGCGGGAGGGAGGGCGATACGCAGTATTTT.

This clone was seen once. This sequence joins TRBV5-1 and TRBJ2-1; possibly TRBD1 for D (6 bases). V shed 0 bases and J shed 10 bases, with 14 bases lying between them. There are 14 residues in the CDR3. CDR1 is SGHRS and CDR2 is YFSETQ in the germline V gene. The CDR3 bases are TGCGCCAGCAGCTTGGGGACAGCTAACATGGAGCAGTTCTTC. This translates into CASSLGTANMEQFF.

The rearrangement links TRBV19 to TRBJ1-5; D may be TRBD1 (5 bases). Trimming took 8 bases from V and 4 from J, leaving 12 bases between them. Germline assignment: CDR1 LNHDA and CDR2 SQIVND (reference sequence). The CDR3 is made up of 13 amino acids. Here the CDR3 reads CASRGRGNQPQHF. Written as DNA, the CDR3 is TGTGCCAGTCGCGGGAGGGGTAATCAGCCCCAGCATTTT.

The gene calls are TRBV27 and TRBJ2-7; TRBD2 matches 8 bases. This CDR3 is built from 13 residues. V lost 3 bases to trimming and J lost 5 bases; unmatched junction nucleotides: 3. CDR1 MNHEY and CDR2 SMNVEV come from the germline V gene (reference sequence). The CDR3 sequence: CASSFGRAHEQYF. DNA for the CDR3: TGTGCCAGCAGTTTCGGGAGGGCCCACGAGCAGTACTTC.

The V call is TRBV30, the J call TRBJ2-2; tentatively, D is TRBD2 (5 bases). This CDR3 has 12 residues. The V end lost 7 bases, the J end lost 4 bases, and 10 bases lay between the germline ends. From germline, CDR1 is GTSNPN and CDR2 SVGIG (reference sequence). The CDR3 here is CAFYGVTGELFF. For the CDR3, the DNA is TGTGCCTTTTACGGGGTCACCGGGGAGCTGTTTTTT.

The V call is TRBV7-8, the J call TRBJ1-1; the match to TRBD1 covers 9 bases. Looked up from germline, CDR1 is SGHVS and CDR2 is FQNEAQ. Trimming at V came to 0 bases and at J to 4 bases, leaving 3 bases not matched to a gene. The CDR3 totals 15 residues. The CDR3 DNA is TGTGCCAGCAGCTTAGCGCGGACAGGGGCCACTGAAGCTTTCTTT. Protein: CASSLARTGATEAFF.

J is TRBJ2-7 and V is TRBV25-1; TRBD2 matches at 10 bases. V lost 2 bases and J lost 6; bases outside the gene matches: 7. The CDR3 loop spans 15 amino acids. CDR1 MGHDK and CDR2 SYGVNS come from the germline V gene. The CDR3 spells CASSEGSGRALEQYF. CDR3 nucleotide sequence: TGTGCCAGCAGTGAAGGGAGCGGGAGGGCCCTCGAGCAGTACTTC.

This chain joins TRBV7-8 and TRBJ1-1; possible D gene TRBD1, 6 bases. Germline assignment: CDR1 SGHVS and CDR2 FQNEAQ. The V end was cut by 5 bases, the J end by 4 bases, with 14 bases between. The CDR3 covers 14 residues. CDR3 sequence (DNA): TGTGCCAGCAGCCCAAGCGGCAGGGGCACTGAAGCTTTCTTT. The encoded protein is CASSPSGRGTEAFF.

The chain has TRBV2 and TRBJ2-7; D is undetermined. The CDR3 runs 12 residues. CDR1 is SNHLY and CDR2 is FYNNEI in the germline V gene. Trimming pared 8 bases from V and 2 bases from J, leaving 10 bases between. The CDR3 nucleotides read TGTGCCAGCGCGGTCTTAACCTACGAGCAGTACTTC. It translates to CASAVLTYEQYF.

This chain connects TRBV19 to TRBJ2-1, with TRBD2 matching over 11 bases. This CDR3 is built from 16 residues. The ends lost 4 bases at V and 8 bases at J; junction bases unmatched: 10. Germline lookup yields CDR1 LNHDA and CDR2 SQIVND (reference sequence). The DNA of the CDR3 is TGTGCCAGTAGTACCCGAACTAGCGGGAGTTACGATGAGCAGTTCTTC. It codes for CASSTRTSGSYDEQFF.

This clone was observed once. The gene calls are TRBV28 and TRBJ2-2; no clear D. Germline loops: CDR1 MDHEN, CDR2 SYDVKM. This CDR3 spans 13 amino acids. Deletions cut 4 bases from V and 4 bases from J, with 7 bases between. The CDR3 is CASSSGITGELFF. The CDR3, as DNA: TGTGCCAGCAGTTCTGGCATCACCGGGGAGCTGTTTTTT.

The CDR3 sequence: CASSSSDRVDQPQHF. The CDR3 coding sequence is TGTGCCAGCAGCTCCTCGGACAGGGTGGATCAGCCCCAGCATTTT. This chain joins TRBV7-9 and TRBJ1-5; 8 nucleotides agree with TRBD1. The CDR3 consists of 15 residues. Germline CDR1 reads SEHNR; CDR2 reads FQNEAQ (reference sequence). The J segment lost 5 bases and the V segment lost 4 bases, leaving 7 bases of the junction unmatched.

This CDR3 is CASSIGQGDPYEQYF. The CDR3 nucleotides read TGTGCCAGTAGTATTGGGCAGGGTGACCCCTACGAGCAGTACTTC. The V and J genes are TRBV19 and TRBJ2-7, with D possibly TRBD1 on 5 matching bases. V was trimmed by 3 bases and J by 2 bases, leaving 14 bases between them. The CDR3 extends over 15 amino acids. Germline V gene sequence: CDR1 LNHDA, CDR2 SQIVND (reference sequence).

J is TRBJ2-7 and V is TRBV6-5; 8 positions match TRBD2. The V gene's germline CDR1 is MNHEY and CDR2 SVGAGI. Trimming removed 7 bases from V and 3 bases from J; junction bases left unmatched: 5. The CDR3 is 13 residues long. Here the CDR3 DNA reads TGTGCCAGCACCCTCAGCGGGGGCTACGAGCAGTACTTC. Translating gives CASTLSGGYEQYF.

This rearrangement joins TRBV27 to TRBJ2-1, with 9 bases lining up with TRBD1. J was trimmed by 6 bases and V by 8 bases; bases with no gene match: 2. This CDR3 has 12 amino acids. From germline, CDR1 is MNHEY and CDR2 SMNVEV (reference sequence). In DNA form, the CDR3 reads TGTGCCAGCTGGACAGGGGCCAATGAGCAGTTCTTC. Amino acid sequence: CASWTGANEQFF.

In this sample, this clone turned up once. The chain employs TRBV7-8 and TRBJ2-5, with 8 bases lining up with TRBD2. The length of the CDR3 is 15 residues. V dropped 0 bases and J dropped 5; count of bases not matched to a gene: 5. Germline CDR1 and CDR2: SGHVS and FQNEAQ. The CDR3 reads CASSLAERELETQYF. Written as DNA, the CDR3 is TGTGCCAGCAGCTTAGCGGAGCGGGAGTTGGAGACCCAGTACTTC.

J is TRBJ1-2 and V is TRBV7-3; D remains unclear. V lost 0 bases, J lost 8 bases, and 22 bases lay in between. This CDR3 spans 17 amino acids. Germline loops: CDR1 SGHTA, CDR2 FQGTGA. The DNA of the CDR3 is TGTGCCAGCAGCTTAACGGGCCATCGGGGTGGCTTTGAGGGCTACACCTTC. It yields the protein CASSLTGHRGGFEGYTF.

The chain joins TRBV19 to TRBJ2-1; no clear D. Germline lookup yields CDR1 LNHDA and CDR2 SQIVND (reference sequence). V lost 4 bases to trimming and J lost 3 bases, with 13 bases between them. The CDR3 is made up of 15 amino acids. CDR3 residues: CASSTGKGFYNEQFF. CDR3 in DNA: TGTGCCAGTAGTACAGGTAAAGGATTCTACAATGAGCAGTTCTTC.

The chain has TRBV6-1 and TRBJ1-1; D is unclear. The V end was cut by 2 bases, the J end by 2 bases, with 9 bases between. The germline gives CDR1 MNHNS, CDR2 SASEGT. The CDR3 runs to 14 residues. The CDR3 nucleotides read TGTGCCAGCAGTGAATTGGGCACAAACACTGAAGCTTTCTTT. Amino acids: CASSELGTNTEAFF.

The chain joins TRBV27 to TRBJ2-7; weak D call: TRBD2 (5 bases). V gave up 8 bases and J gave up 3 bases, with 17 bases separating them. The V gene's germline CDR1 is MNHEY and CDR2 SMNVEV (reference sequence). The CDR3 contains 14 residues. The CDR3 is CASSAGSGGYEQYF. The CDR3 DNA is TGTGCCAGCTCTGCTGGGAGCGGAGGCTACGAGCAGTACTTC.

The chain recombines TRBV20-1 with TRBJ2-7; 8 bases match TRBD2. In germline, CDR1 is DFQATT, CDR2 SNEGSKA (reference sequence). This CDR3 is 11 amino acids long. V was pared by 3 bases and J by 6 bases, with 1 base of the junction left unmatched. CDR3 residues: CSARLAGEQYF. The DNA for the CDR3 is TGCAGTGCTAGGCTAGCGGGCGAGCAGTACTTC.

The gene calls are TRBV15 and TRBJ2-7; 12 nucleotides match TRBD2. With V trimmed by 5 bases and J by 6 bases, 8 bases remained unmatched. The length of the CDR3 is 15 residues. Germline V gene lookup returns CDR1 LNHNV and CDR2 YYDKDF (reference sequence). CDR3 sequence: CATSPRLAGEGEQYF. The CDR3 coding sequence is TGTGCCACCAGCCCCCGACTAGCGGGAGAGGGCGAGCAGTACTTC.

This chain joins TRBV4-1 and TRBJ2-1; 10 nucleotides agree with TRBD2. Germline V gives CDR1 MGHRA, CDR2 YSYEKL. This CDR3 contains 15 residues. V shed 4 bases and J 6 bases; nucleotides not matched to a gene: 6. CDR3 in DNA: TGCGCCAGCAGCCTCAGCGGGAGGGGAGGCAATGAGCAGTTCTTC. Its translation: CASSLSGRGGNEQFF.

The V and J genes are TRBV6-5 and TRBJ2-7, with D tentatively TRBD2 (5 bases). Trimming removed 2 bases from V and 3 bases from J, with 11 bases in between. The CDR3 length is 14 residues. Germline loops: CDR1 MNHEY, CDR2 SVGAGI. The CDR3 sequence is CASSYNGVLYEQYF. CDR3 DNA sequence: TGTGCCAGCAGTTACAACGGGGTCCTCTACGAGCAGTACTTC.

The rearrangement joins TRBV28 to TRBJ2-7, with D maybe TRBD1 (6 bases). The CDR3 is 14 residues long. CDR1 and CDR2 from the germline V gene are MDHEN and SYDVKM. V shed 2 bases and J shed 3 bases, with 11 bases lying between them. The CDR3, as DNA: TGTGCCAGCAGTTTAACACCAGGGGACTACGAGCAGTACTTC. This encodes CASSLTPGDYEQYF.

This clone has a single count. This chain's CDR3 is CASSLGASGSPYNEQFF. The CDR3 region has the DNA TGCGCCAGCAGCTTGGGGGCTAGCGGGAGCCCCTACAATGAGCAGTTCTTC. The chain joins TRBV5-1 to TRBJ2-1, with 10 bases fitting TRBD2. The CDR3 loop spans 17 amino acids. J was trimmed by 2 bases and V by 0 bases; bases with no gene match: 5. Looked up from germline, CDR1 is SGHRS and CDR2 is YFSETQ.

V usage is TRBV4-1 and J usage is TRBJ1-1; TRBD1 agrees at 10 bases. Germline V gene sequence: CDR1 MGHRA, CDR2 YSYEKL. CDR3 length equals 15 residues. V lost 4 bases to trimming and J lost 3 bases; unmatched junction nucleotides: 5. Written as DNA, the CDR3 is TGCGCCAGCAGCCCTAGGACAGGGGGGGACACTGAAGCTTTCTTT. Translating it yields CASSPRTGGDTEAFF.